This entry lists 29 T cell receptor beta chains sequenced from one sample in a study of early stage breast cancer tumors. The table came from immunoSEQ multiplex PCR; TCRdb's copy has only in-frame clones and leaves some out. Of around 13,000 clones listed, about 80% were seen once; the top ten hold 7.5% to 8%. The sequenced sample was normal breast tissue next to the tumor. All receptors derive from a person aged 45-60 years with breast cancer.

Points on this clone: Given a much more abundant clone one base away, this may be a read error. The chain combines TRBV11-2 with TRBJ2-7; D is unclear. This CDR3 is built from 11 residues. V dropped 5 bases and J dropped 3 bases, with 5 bases sitting between them. The germline gives CDR1 SGHAT, CDR2 FQNNGV. The CDR3, as DNA: TGTGCCAGCAGCCAGGACTACGAGCAGTACTTC. It is translated as CASSQDYEQYF.

The chain joins TRBV5-1 to TRBJ2-7, with D maybe TRBD1 (5 bases). This CDR3 spans 17 amino acids. The germline CDR1 and CDR2 sequences are SGHRS and YFSETQ. Trimming removed 1 base from V and 7 bases from J, with 24 bases in between. For the CDR3, the DNA is TGCGCCAGCAGCTTGAGTTCAGACAGACCTTTTTTTGGGGAGCAGTACTTC. Protein: CASSLSSDRPFFGEQYF.

The rearrangement uses TRBV30 and TRBJ2-2; 10 nucleotides line up with TRBD2. The CDR3 extends over 14 amino acids. CDR1 GTSNPN and CDR2 SVGIG come from the germline V gene (reference sequence). V lost 3 bases, J lost 6 bases, and 4 bases stayed unmatched. As DNA, the CDR3 is TGTGCCTGGAGGCTAGCGGGGGCGTCCGGGGAGCTGTTTTTT. It encodes CAWRLAGASGELFF.

The chain joins TRBV5-1 to TRBJ1-2, with D perhaps TRBD1 (6 bases). Looked up from germline, CDR1 is SGHRS and CDR2 is YFSETQ. The CDR3 is 13 amino acids. The germline V and J ends were trimmed by 4 bases and 4 bases, with 11 bases remaining between them. DNA of the CDR3: TGCGCCAGCAGCCGTGACAGGTCCTATGGCTACACCTTC. Its translation is CASSRDRSYGYTF.

The genes are TRBV19 and TRBJ2-2; TRBD1 is a possible D gene (6 bases). CDR3 length: 16 residues. V was shortened by 8 bases and J by 4 bases, with 20 bases between the two germline ends. CDR1 and CDR2 from the germline V gene are LNHDA and SQIVND (reference sequence). CDR3 protein: CASRPFTGIGTGELFF. DNA for the CDR3: TGTGCCAGTCGACCTTTTACAGGGATCGGCACCGGGGAGCTGTTTTTT.

This chain links TRBV4-3 with TRBJ2-1, with D uncertain. Between the trimmed V and J ends, which lost 0 bases and 1 base, there was a span of 13 bases. The CDR3 runs 17 residues. Germline values: CDR1 LGHNA, CDR2 YSLEER. In nucleotides, the CDR3 is TGCGCCAGCAGCCAAGATCTTCGACGGAGATCCTACAATGAGCAGTTCTTC. This translates into CASSQDLRRRSYNEQFF.

In this sample, this clone turned up once. J is TRBJ2-5 and V is TRBV9, with 9 positions matching TRBD1. CDR3 size: 16 residues. CDR1 is SGDLS, CDR2 YYNGEE, per germline. J lost 2 bases, V lost 0 bases, and 5 bases had no gene match. The CDR3, as DNA: TGTGCCAGCAGCGTAGGGACAGGGGCCAGACAAGAGACCCAGTACTTC. This translates into CASSVGTGARQETQYF.

The J gene is TRBJ2-5, the V gene TRBV7-9, with 9 bases matching TRBD2. The V and J ends lost 5 bases and 2 bases, in that order; junction bases with no gene match: 3. The CDR3 extends over 14 amino acids. Germline CDR1 reads SEHNR; CDR2 reads FQNEAQ (reference sequence). As DNA, the CDR3 is TGTGCCAGCAGCCCGACTAGCGGACAAGAGACCCAGTACTTC. Its protein is CASSPTSGQETQYF.

V gene TRBV19 combines with J gene TRBJ2-1; 7 bases are shared with TRBD2. The V segment lost 0 bases and the J segment 1 base; nucleotides outside the gene matches: 6. Per germline, CDR1 LNHDA and CDR2 SQIVND (reference sequence). This CDR3 comprises 17 residues. CDR3 protein: CASSIDSPGGSYNEQFF. The CDR3, as DNA: TGTGCCAGTAGTATAGACTCCCCGGGAGGATCCTACAATGAGCAGTTCTTC.

This clone was seen a handful of times. The J gene is TRBJ1-1, the V gene TRBV19; D unresolved. Germline assignment: CDR1 LNHDA and CDR2 SQIVND (reference sequence). V lost 6 bases and J lost 0, with 11 bases in between. The CDR3 runs 14 residues. Here the CDR3 DNA reads TGTGCCAGTAGAGAAGGTTCCCTGAACACTGAAGCTTTCTTT. Translating it yields CASREGSLNTEAFF.

The V and J genes are TRBV11-2 and TRBJ2-1; TRBD2 matches 8 bases. V trimming: 5 bases; J trimming: 0 bases; junction bases outside the gene matches: 6. Germline V lookup: CDR1 SGHAT, CDR2 FQNNGV. The CDR3 length is 16 residues. CDR3 residues: CASSPRGGYSYNEQFF. CDR3 bases: TGTGCCAGCAGCCCTCGCGGGGGGTACTCCTACAATGAGCAGTTCTTC. The entire variable domain, with the rest obtained from reference TRBV11-2 and TRBJ2-1, is as follows: EAGVAQSPRYKIIEKRQSVAFWCNPISGHATLYWYQQILGQGPKLLIQFQNNGVVDDSQLPKDRFSAERLKGVDSTLKIQPAKLEDSAVYLCASSPRGGYSYNEQFFGPGTRLTVL.

This clone was counted a single time. This sequence joins TRBV7-9 and TRBJ2-5, with a weak D call TRBD2 (5 bases). Germline-derived CDR1 and CDR2 are SEHNR and FQNEAQ (reference sequence). This CDR3 comprises 15 residues. The germline V and J ends were trimmed by 6 bases and 5 bases, with 19 bases remaining between them. CDR3 nucleotide sequence: TGTGCCAGCAGACCTCAGGAGGTAGCTAGGGAGACCCAGTACTTC. It codes for CASRPQEVARETQYF.

This clone was counted between two and nine times. The CDR3: CASSLRQGMDTEAFF. CDR3 nucleotide sequence: TGCGCCAGCAGCCTTAGACAGGGGATGGACACTGAAGCTTTCTTT. The V and J genes are TRBV5-1 and TRBJ1-1; TRBD1 aligns across 8 bases. CDR3 length: 15 amino acids. Germline V gene lookup returns CDR1 SGHRS and CDR2 YFSETQ. V lost 4 bases, J lost 3 bases, and 8 bases stayed unmatched.

The J gene is TRBJ2-7, the V gene TRBV28; D is unclear. Germline V gene data show CDR1 as MDHEN and CDR2 as SYDVKM. CDR3 length: 13 residues. V lost 4 bases, J lost 2 bases, and 9 bases lay in between. The CDR3 loop is CASSSDGPYEQYF. CDR3 in DNA: TGTGCCAGCAGTTCGGACGGTCCCTACGAGCAGTACTTC.

This chain links TRBV18 with TRBJ2-1; unclear D gene. Trimming removed 1 base from V and 5 bases from J, with 9 bases in between. The CDR3 is 14 residues long. Per the germline V gene, CDR1 is KGHSH and CDR2 is LQKENI. The CDR3 coding sequence is TGTGCCAGCTCACCACTAGTCGGAGACAATGAGCAGTTCTTC. It encodes CASSPLVGDNEQFF. The full variable domain, in which reference TRBV18 and TRBJ2-1 provide the parts outside the CDR3, is NAGVMQNPRHLVRRRGQEARLRCSPMKGHSHVYWYRQLPEEGLKFMVYLQKENIIDESGMPKERFSAEFPKEGPSILRIQQVVRGDSAAYFCASSPLVGDNEQFFGPGTRLTVL.

The chain couples TRBV5-1 to TRBJ1-1; TRBD1 matches at 10 bases. Germline V CDR1 and CDR2: SGHRS, YFSETQ. The V and J ends lost 4 bases and 3 bases, in that order; junction bases with no gene match: 6. This CDR3 region has 15 residues. This CDR3 reads CASSATGGFHTEAFF. For the CDR3, the DNA is TGCGCCAGCAGCGCGACAGGGGGCTTTCACACTGAAGCTTTCTTT.

V usage is TRBV28 and J usage is TRBJ1-6, with 9 nucleotides matching TRBD1. V shed 2 bases, J shed 7 bases, and the junction held 9 bases outside the gene matches. CDR1 is MDHEN and CDR2 is SYDVKM in the germline V gene. This CDR3 comprises 17 residues. Written as DNA, the CDR3 is TGTGCCAGCAGTTTACCTCCGGAAGGGACAGGGAATTCACCCCTCCACTTT. Translation gives CASSLPPEGTGNSPLHF.

The chain couples TRBV6-5 to TRBJ2-7; 7 bases are shared with TRBD2. The V segment lost 2 bases and the J segment 4 bases; nucleotides outside the gene matches: 8. The CDR3 has 15 residues. CDR1 is MNHEY and CDR2 is SVGAGI in the germline V gene. The CDR3 loop reads CASSYRFGGGYEQYF. CDR3 nucleotide sequence: TGTGCCAGCAGTTACCGGTTTGGGGGGGGTTACGAGCAGTACTTC.

The chain combines TRBV27 with TRBJ2-4, with a weak D call TRBD2 (7 bases). Trimming pared 0 bases from V and 2 bases from J, leaving 23 bases between. CDR3 length: 20 amino acids. Germline loops: CDR1 MNHEY, CDR2 SMNVEV (reference sequence). The CDR3 DNA reads TGTGCCAGCAGTTTATCATCGGGACATGGGGGGGTTGGGTCCAAAAACATTCAGTACTTC. This translates into CASSLSSGHGGVGSKNIQYF.

This chain uses TRBV28 with TRBJ2-6; the D gene could be TRBD1 or TRBD2 (5 bases each). The CDR3 has 15 amino acids. V was trimmed by 5 bases and J by 4 bases, leaving 12 bases between them. CDR1 is MDHEN, CDR2 SYDVKM, per germline. DNA of the CDR3: TGTGCCAGCAGTAGTCAGGGACCCGGGGCCAACGTCCTGACTTTC. It yields the protein CASSSQGPGANVLTF.

The chain has TRBV2 and TRBJ2-1; the match to TRBD1 covers 8 bases. The CDR3 is 15 residues long. Looked up from germline, CDR1 is SNHLY and CDR2 is FYNNEI. With V trimmed by 5 bases and J by 3 bases, 6 bases remained unmatched. In DNA, the CDR3 is TGTGCCAGCAGTCCGGGACAGGCCATCTACAATGAGCAGTTCTTC. Encoded protein: CASSPGQAIYNEQFF.

The chain couples TRBV2 to TRBJ2-3; D is perhaps TRBD1 or TRBD2 (7 bases each). The V and J ends lost 2 bases and 1 base respectively, with 19 bases between them. The length of the CDR3 is 18 residues. Germline lookup yields CDR1 SNHLY and CDR2 FYNNEI. The CDR3 is CASSEQGGPRLGTDTQYF. CDR3 nucleotide sequence: TGTGCCAGCAGTGAACAGGGGGGGCCCCGGTTGGGCACAGATACGCAGTATTTT.

This chain joins TRBV4-3 and TRBJ1-6; possibly TRBD1 for D (5 bases). This CDR3 region has 13 residues. Germline V gene data show CDR1 as LGHNA and CDR2 as YSLEER. V gave up 0 bases and J gave up 10 bases, with 7 bases separating them. CDR3 sequence (DNA): TGCGCCAGCAGCCAAGATAGGGGATCACCCCTCCACTTT. Its translation: CASSQDRGSPLHF.

This clone was seen a few times. V and J are TRBV6-1 and TRBJ1-6; D is unresolved. Trimming stripped 8 bases from V and 7 bases from J, with 9 bases between. The CDR3 is made up of 12 amino acids. Looked up from germline, CDR1 is MNHNS and CDR2 is SASEGT. The DNA for the CDR3 is TGTGCCAGCTTGGTCTTCAATTCACCCCTCCACTTT. It codes for CASLVFNSPLHF.

DNA for the CDR3: TGTGCCAGTAGTATTATTGGGCAGGGTGTTAGCAATCAGCCCCAGCATTTT. It translates to CASSIIGQGVSNQPQHF. The genes are TRBV19 and TRBJ1-5; a possible D gene is TRBD1 (5 bases). CDR1 is LNHDA, CDR2 SQIVND, per germline (reference sequence). The CDR3 is 17 amino acids. V lost 3 bases, J lost 0 bases, and 15 bases lay in between.

The count of this clone is one. The chain couples TRBV11-3 to TRBJ2-1, with 8 positions matching TRBD2. Trimming cost V 5 bases and J 3 bases; bases outside gene matches: 6. The CDR3 spans 15 residues. Germline V gene data show CDR1 as SGHNT and CDR2 as YENEEA. The CDR3 coding sequence is TGTGCCAGCAGCCCTGGAGCGGGGGTCTACAATGAGCAGTTCTTC. Amino acid sequence: CASSPGAGVYNEQFF. Based on the CDR3 plus reference TRBV11-3 and TRBJ2-1, the full variable domain is EAGVVQSPRYKIIEKKQPVAFWCNPISGHNTLYWYLQNLGQGPELLIRYENEEAVDDSQLPKDRFSAERLKGVDSTLKIQPAELGDSAVYLCASSPGAGVYNEQFFGPGTRLTVL.

The chain recombines TRBV19 with TRBJ1-2, with TRBD1 as a possible D gene (6 bases). V was shortened by 6 bases and J by 1 base, with 9 bases between the two germline ends. The length of the CDR3 is 13 residues. Germline CDR1 is LNHDA and CDR2 is SQIVND (reference sequence). CDR3 in DNA: TGTGCCAGTAGGAGGACAGTTAACTATGGCTACACCTTC. Translated, it gives CASRRTVNYGYTF.

DNA of the CDR3: TGTGCCAGCAGCACCCGGGGTAGCGGGGGAACCGGGGATACGCAGTATTTT. This encodes CASSTRGSGGTGDTQYF. V usage is TRBV11-2 and J usage is TRBJ2-3; 9 nucleotides match TRBD2. V trimming: 5 bases; J trimming: 6 bases; junction bases outside the gene matches: 15. This CDR3 comprises 17 residues. Germline-derived CDR1 and CDR2 are SGHAT and FQNNGV.

This sequence joins TRBV28 and TRBJ2-1; 7 bases fit TRBD2. V shed 3 bases, J shed 7 bases, and the junction held 9 bases outside the gene matches. Germline-derived CDR1 and CDR2 are MDHEN and SYDVKM. The CDR3 totals 15 residues. CDR3 DNA: TGTGCCAGCAGTTTCACCGGGCGGGGAGGGAATGAGCAGTTCTTC. Translation: CASSFTGRGGNEQFF.